These 24 T cell receptor beta chains came from one sample sequenced in a study of cytomegalovirus exposure and HLA in healthy donors (dated by TCRdb to about 2017). Library preparation used the immunoSEQ multiplex PCR assay. For the multiplex PCR, a mixture combining 60 forward primers for TCR Vbeta segments and 13 reverse primers for TCR Jbeta segments was used. TCRdb carries this immuneACCESS record with in-frame sequences only. Its versions omit some clonotypes, under half of them owing to an unresolved V gene in the studies checked, with the rest unexplained. The sample table lists tens of thousands of clones, 80% of them with a count of one. Together, the top ten hold approximately 29% of the sample. Sequenced: PBMCs. These receptors came from a man aged 45-65 years in good health and CMV-seropositive.

This clone was recorded only once. The rearrangement joins TRBV9 to TRBJ2-2; no definite D call. Germline-derived CDR1 and CDR2 are SGDLS and YYNGEE. With 0 bases removed from V and 3 bases from J, the gap between germline ends came to 6 bases. The CDR3 consists of 14 residues. This CDR3 is CASSVVVDTGELFF. The CDR3 DNA is TGTGCCAGCAGCGTAGTTGTCGACACCGGGGAGCTGTTTTTT.

The rearrangement uses TRBV19 and TRBJ1-4; 7 positions match TRBD1. The J segment lost 0 bases and the V segment lost 6 bases, leaving 4 bases of the junction unmatched. Germline values: CDR1 LNHDA, CDR2 SQIVND (reference sequence). CDR3 length: 15 amino acids. DNA of the CDR3: TGTGCCAGTAGAAATGGACAGGCAACTAATGAAAAACTGTTTTTT. Protein sequence: CASRNGQATNEKLFF.

The chain is built from TRBV19 and TRBJ2-3; D is perhaps TRBD1 (6 bases). CDR1 is LNHDA, CDR2 SQIVND, per germline (reference sequence). The CDR3 is 16 residues long. Trimming pared 6 bases from V and 4 bases from J, leaving 20 bases between. In nucleotides, the CDR3 is TGTGCCAGTAGCTTTATGACAGGAGTTCGGGCAGATACGCAGTATTTT. Residues: CASSFMTGVRADTQYF.

The chain joins TRBV6-1 to TRBJ1-2; tentatively, D is TRBD1 (5 bases). The germline V gene encodes CDR1 MNHNS and CDR2 SASEGT. V shed 4 bases and J shed 7 bases, with 10 bases lying between them. The CDR3 has 12 amino acids. As DNA, the CDR3 is TGTGCCAGCAGTGTGGCCGGGGGTGGCTACACCTTC. Encoded protein: CASSVAGGGYTF.

The chain recombines TRBV10-1 with TRBJ2-5; 8 bases are shared with TRBD1. Judging by the DNA end, TRBJ2-7 fits better; the J call may be wrong. Germline V CDR1 and CDR2: WNHNN, SYGVQD (reference sequence). The CDR3 has 14 residues. CDR3 in amino acids: CASNPGGSIDEQYF. DNA of the CDR3: TGCGCCAGCAACCCAGGGGGCTCTATCGACGAGCAGTACTTC.

The chain uses TRBV18 and TRBJ1-4; a weak D match, TRBD1 (5 bases). V lost 4 bases and J lost 7, with 13 bases in between. The CDR3 spans 14 residues. Germline lookup yields CDR1 KGHSH and CDR2 LQKENI. The CDR3 loop reads CASSLPGVGEKLFF. CDR3 coding DNA: TGTGCCAGCTCACTCCCGGGGGTCGGTGAAAAACTGTTTTTT.

The chain's CDR3 is CASRYGQGFQPQHF. CDR3 nucleotide sequence: TGTGCCAGCAGGTACGGACAGGGATTTCAGCCCCAGCATTTT. This sequence joins TRBV2 and TRBJ1-5; 8 positions match TRBD1. Germline V gene sequence: CDR1 SNHLY, CDR2 FYNNEI. After removal of 6 bases from V and 6 bases from J, the junction contained 7 bases not matched to a gene. The CDR3 is 14 residues long.

The gene calls are TRBV11-2 and TRBJ1-1, with 12 positions matching TRBD1. There are 16 residues in the CDR3. In germline, CDR1 is SGHAT, CDR2 FQNNGV. The J segment lost 1 base and the V segment lost 7 bases, leaving 7 bases of the junction unmatched. Written as DNA, the CDR3 is TGTGCCAGCACACTAGGGACAGGGGGCCGGAACACTGAAGCTTTCTTT. Its protein product is CASTLGTGGRNTEAFF.

This chain uses TRBV6-6 with TRBJ2-7; 7 positions agree with TRBD2. The CDR3 length is 13 residues. The germline V gene has CDR1 MNHNY and CDR2 SVGAGI (reference sequence). J lost 0 bases, V lost 5 bases, and 1 base had no gene match. The CDR3 DNA is TGTGCCAGCAGTCCTAGCGGCTCCTACGAGCAGTACTTC. Residues: CASSPSGSYEQYF.

J is TRBJ1-1 and V is TRBV9; D remains unclear. CDR3 size: 14 residues. The V end lost 2 bases, the J end lost 4 bases, and 12 bases lay between the germline ends. The V gene's germline CDR1 is SGDLS and CDR2 YYNGEE. The CDR3 DNA reads as TGTGCCAGCAGCGTGGGCCGGGGTTTCACTGAAGCTTTCTTT. It specifies CASSVGRGFTEAFF.

The gene calls are TRBV4-1 and TRBJ2-5, with TRBD2 matching over 14 bases. The end of the DNA aligns better with TRBJ2-7, so the J call may be wrong. CDR1 MGHRA and CDR2 YSYEKL come from the germline V gene. CDR3 length: 16 amino acids. The CDR3 here is CASSQDRTSGRYEQYF. DNA of the CDR3: TGCGCCAGCAGCCAAGACCGGACTAGCGGGAGGTACGAGCAGTACTTC.

This sequence joins TRBV7-2 and TRBJ2-2; 7 nucleotides line up with TRBD2. With V trimmed by 5 bases and J by 5 bases, 11 bases remained unmatched. The CDR3 length is 16 residues. The germline V gene encodes CDR1 SGHTA and CDR2 FQGNSA. DNA for the CDR3: TGTGCCAGCAGCCCTGGGGCTCTAGCGGTGACCGGGGAGCTGTTTTTT. The encoded protein is CASSPGALAVTGELFF.

This sequence joins TRBV23-1 and TRBJ2-3; D might be TRBD2 (5 bases). TRBV23-1 is placed among ORFs of uncertain function. Trimming took off 0 bases at V and 6 bases at J, with 16 bases between the two ends. The CDR3 runs 16 residues. The CDR3 nucleotides read TGCGCCAGCAGTCAATCGAGGGTGCGACACCGGGATACGCAGTATTTT. It is translated as CASSQSRVRHRDTQYF.

This clone was seen just once. The gene calls are TRBV19 and TRBJ2-5, with D possibly TRBD2 on 5 matching bases. V gave up 5 bases and J gave up 4 bases, with 5 bases separating them. CDR1 is LNHDA, CDR2 SQIVND, per germline (reference sequence). This CDR3 contains 11 residues. CDR3 nucleotides: TGTGCCAGTAGTGCGGGAGAGACCCAGTACTTC. Encoded protein: CASSAGETQYF.

In DNA, the CDR3 is TGTGCCATCAGTGAAAGCAACAGGGGGCTCTACACCTTC. Its protein is CAISESNRGLYTF. This chain connects TRBV10-3 to TRBJ1-2; 9 nucleotides align to TRBD1. The V gene end was trimmed by 3 bases and the J gene end by 10 bases; junction bases not matched to a gene: 6. The CDR3 length is 13 residues. The germline gives CDR1 ENHRY, CDR2 SYGVKD.

The chain has TRBV18 and TRBJ2-2; the match to TRBD1 covers 9 bases. The CDR3 totals 18 residues. V was pared by 5 bases and J by 1 base, with 11 bases of the junction left unmatched. The germline V gene has CDR1 KGHSH and CDR2 LQKENI. The CDR3 region is CASSLRTGAIQNTGELFF. The CDR3 bases are TGTGCCAGCTCATTAAGGACAGGGGCGATCCAGAACACCGGGGAGCTGTTTTTT.

Details on this clone: Its ends do not fully match the called genes, so a read error is possible. This chain links TRBV30 with TRBJ2-4; maybe TRBD2 (7 bases). CDR3 length: 13 residues. Germline V gene data show CDR1 as GTSNPN and CDR2 as SVGIG (reference sequence). The CDR3 DNA reads as TGTGCCTGGAGTGTAGGGGGGGGAAACAGTCAGTACTTC. It is translated as CAWSVGGGNSQYF.

This clone has just one count. The rearrangement links TRBV29-1 to TRBJ2-7; TRBD1 agrees at 8 bases. The germline CDR1 and CDR2 sequences are SQVTM and ANQGSEA. The CDR3 loop spans 13 amino acids. V trimming: 7 bases; J trimming: 2 bases; junction bases outside the gene matches: 7. The chain's CDR3 is CSACDRGPYEQYF. CDR3 nucleotide sequence: TGCAGCGCCTGCGACAGGGGACCCTACGAGCAGTACTTC.

The V gene is TRBV30, the J gene TRBJ2-7; D unclear. V shed 4 bases and J shed 0 bases, with 16 bases lying between them. Germline loops: CDR1 GTSNPN, CDR2 SVGIG (reference sequence). The CDR3 runs to 15 residues. CDR3 nucleotides: TGTGCCTGGACGTTAGGCCTGCCGGGCTCCTACGAGCAGTACTTC. Protein product: CAWTLGLPGSYEQYF.

V is TRBV5-4 and J is TRBJ2-5; TRBD2 aligns across 8 bases. Germline trimming cut 2 bases from V and 5 bases from J; bases unmatched to any gene: 5. This CDR3 contains 14 residues. Per germline, CDR1 SGHNT and CDR2 YYREEE (reference sequence). CDR3 coding DNA: TGTGCCAGCAGCTTCGGGGGCGGGGGGGAGACCCAGTACTTC. Protein product: CASSFGGGGETQYF. The variable domain in full, completed from reference TRBV5-4 and TRBJ2-5, reads ETGVTQSPTHLIKTRGQQVTLRCSSQSGHNTVSWYQQALGQGPQFIFQYYREEENGRGNFPPRFSGLQFPNYSSELNVNALELDDSALYLCASSFGGGGETQYFGPGTRLLVL.

The rearrangement links TRBV5-1 to TRBJ1-2, with D perhaps TRBD1 (5 bases). V lost 5 bases and J lost 0, with 17 bases in between. Germline CDR1 is SGHRS and CDR2 is YFSETQ. The CDR3 sequence is 16 residues long. CDR3 sequence (DNA): TGCGCCAGCAGGGCAAAAACGGACACGGCTAACTATGGCTACACCTTC. Amino acids: CASRAKTDTANYGYTF.

The chain is built from TRBV21-1 and TRBJ2-1; TRBD1 is the table's D call, not checked against the DNA. TRBV21-1 is a pseudogene segment. The CDR3 is 16 residues long. CDR3 sequence (DNA): TGTGCCAGCAGCTTACGAGTGGACAGGACTTACAATGAGCAGTTCTTC. This sequence encodes CASSLRVDRTYNEQFF.

The chain has TRBV18 and TRBJ1-1; D possibly corresponds to TRBD1 (6 bases). Per the germline V gene, CDR1 is KGHSH and CDR2 is LQKENI. This CDR3 comprises 17 residues. V was cut by 3 bases and J by 1 base, with 18 bases left in between. CDR3 amino acids: CASSPQQGRLANTEAFF. The CDR3 DNA sequence: TGTGCCAGCTCACCCCAACAGGGCCGACTAGCGAACACTGAAGCTTTCTTT.

This sequence joins TRBV23-1 and TRBJ1-1, with D possibly TRBD1 on 5 matching bases. TRBV23-1 is an open reading frame, and its role is uncertain. The CDR3 runs 14 residues. V was clipped by 6 bases and J by 5 bases, with 16 bases between them. CDR3 region: CASSLAGPGTEAFF. The CDR3, as DNA: TGCGCCAGCAGCCTTGCAGGGCCGGGTACTGAAGCTTTCTTT.